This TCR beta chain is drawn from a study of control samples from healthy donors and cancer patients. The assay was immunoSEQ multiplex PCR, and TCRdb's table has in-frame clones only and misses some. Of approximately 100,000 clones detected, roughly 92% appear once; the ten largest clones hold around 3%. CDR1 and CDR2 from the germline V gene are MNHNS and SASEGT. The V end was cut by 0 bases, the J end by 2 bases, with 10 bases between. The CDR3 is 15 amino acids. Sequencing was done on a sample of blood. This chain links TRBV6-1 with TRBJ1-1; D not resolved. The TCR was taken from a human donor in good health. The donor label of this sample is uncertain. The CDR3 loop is CASSEAGARNTEAFF. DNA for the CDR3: TGTGCCAGCAGTGAAGCGGGTGCCAGAAACACTGAAGCTTTCTTT.